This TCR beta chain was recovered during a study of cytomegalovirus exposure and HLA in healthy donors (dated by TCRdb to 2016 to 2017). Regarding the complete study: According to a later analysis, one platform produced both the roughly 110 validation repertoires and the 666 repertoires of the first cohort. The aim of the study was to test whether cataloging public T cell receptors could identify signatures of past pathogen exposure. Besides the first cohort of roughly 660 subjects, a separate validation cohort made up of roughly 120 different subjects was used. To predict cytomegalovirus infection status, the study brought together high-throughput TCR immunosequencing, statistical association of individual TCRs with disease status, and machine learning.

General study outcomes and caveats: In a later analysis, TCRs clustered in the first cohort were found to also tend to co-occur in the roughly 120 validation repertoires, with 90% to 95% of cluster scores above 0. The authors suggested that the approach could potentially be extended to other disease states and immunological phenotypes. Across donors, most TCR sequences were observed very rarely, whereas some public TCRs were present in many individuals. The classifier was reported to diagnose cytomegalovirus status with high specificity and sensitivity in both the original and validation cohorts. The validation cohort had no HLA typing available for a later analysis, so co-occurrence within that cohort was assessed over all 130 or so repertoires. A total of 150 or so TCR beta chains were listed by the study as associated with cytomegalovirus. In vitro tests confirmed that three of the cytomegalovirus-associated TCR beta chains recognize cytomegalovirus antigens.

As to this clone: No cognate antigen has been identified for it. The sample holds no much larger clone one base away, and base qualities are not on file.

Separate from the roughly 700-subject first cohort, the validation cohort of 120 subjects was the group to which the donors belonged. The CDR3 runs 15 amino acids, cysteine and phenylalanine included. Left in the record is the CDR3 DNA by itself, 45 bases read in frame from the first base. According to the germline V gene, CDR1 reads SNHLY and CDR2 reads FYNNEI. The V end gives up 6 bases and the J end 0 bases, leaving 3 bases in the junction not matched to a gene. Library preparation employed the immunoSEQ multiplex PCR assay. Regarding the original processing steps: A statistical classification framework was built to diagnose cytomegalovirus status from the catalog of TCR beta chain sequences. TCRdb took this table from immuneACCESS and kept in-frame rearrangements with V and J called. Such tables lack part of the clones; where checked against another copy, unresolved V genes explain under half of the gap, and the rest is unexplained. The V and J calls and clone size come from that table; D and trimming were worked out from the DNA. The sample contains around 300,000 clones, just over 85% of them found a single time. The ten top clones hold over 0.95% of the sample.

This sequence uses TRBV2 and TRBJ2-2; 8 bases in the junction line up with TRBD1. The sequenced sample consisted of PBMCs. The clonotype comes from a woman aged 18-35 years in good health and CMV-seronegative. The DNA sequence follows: TGTGCCAGCAGCGAGGACAGGGCGAACACCGGGGAGCTGTTTTTT. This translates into CASSEDRANTGELFF.